This T cell receptor (beta chain) came from a study of T cells expressing NK-cell markers. Study as a whole: The TCR beta repertoires originated in sorted CD3+CD56+NKG2C+, CD3+CD56+NKG2C- and CD3+CD56-NKG2C+ T cells. Among eight sequenced donors, seven carried HCMV seropositivity while one was seronegative. Findings of the study overall: The CD3+CD56-NKG2C+ fraction was also led by these clonotypes in a few donors. Whether expanded NKG2C+ T cell clones recognized HCMV stayed uncertain.

This CDR3 has 15 residues. Germline V gene sequence: CDR1 SEHNR, CDR2 FQNEAQ (reference sequence). Remarks on this clonotype: The antigen remains undetermined.

After re-calling the 5' RACE reads, TCRdb lists one entry per CDR3 protein, DNA absent. The table lists some 140,000 distinct CDR3 sequences, with around a third in the top ten. The chain is built from TRBV7-9 and TRBJ2-7; TCRdb returns TRBD1, unconfirmable since there is no DNA. The sequenced sample consisted of blood T cells: a sorted CD56 or NKG2C T cell subset, CD4+ or CD8+ T cells, or bulk PBMC T cells (not recorded which). The source of this sequence is a woman in her 50s in good health. The CDR3 here is CASSSYGTGNYEQYF. The whole variable domain, remainder taken from reference TRBV7-9 and TRBJ2-7, is DTGVSQNPRHKITKRGQNVTFRCDPISEHNRLYWYRQTLGQGPEFLTYFQNEAQLEKSRLLSDRFSAERPKGSFSTLEIQRTEQGDSAMYLCASSSYGTGNYEQYFGPGTRLTVT.